The next 3 T cell receptor beta chains were all read from a single sample in a study of blood T cell repertoires in COVID-19. Clones were read by immunoSEQ multiplex PCR, and TCRdb kept only the in-frame ones, dropping some. Here the sample spans some 330,000 clones, approximately 90% being singletons. Sequenced material: PBMCs or T cells enriched from blood (not recorded which). These receptors all stem from a man in his thirties or forties who had recovered from COVID-19.

The genes are TRBV14 and TRBJ2-3, with 8 bases fitting TRBD2. The germline V gene has CDR1 SGHDN and CDR2 FVKESK. V lost 0 bases and J lost 5; bases outside the gene matches: 4. CDR3 length equals 15 residues. In DNA, the CDR3 is TGTGCCAGCAGCCAAGAGCCTCGGGGGGGAGATACGCAGTATTTT. It codes for CASSQEPRGGDTQYF. The variable domain in full, with the rest retrieved from reference TRBV14 and TRBJ2-3, is EAGVTQFPSHSVIEKGQTVTLRCDPISGHDNLYWYRRVMGKEIKFLLHFVKESKQDESGMPNNRFLAERTGGTYSTLKVQPAELEDSGVYFCASSQEPRGGDTQYFGPGTRLTVL.

The rearrangement uses TRBV11-2 and TRBJ1-1; D not certain. The CDR3 contains 15 residues. V lost 5 bases and J 3 bases, leaving 16 bases between the germline ends. CDR1 and CDR2 from the germline V gene are SGHAT and FQNNGV. The CDR3 DNA sequence: TGTGCCAGCAGCCCCGATACGGTGGTAGACACTGAAGCTTTCTTT. It yields the protein CASSPDTVVDTEAFF.

This chain connects TRBV2 to TRBJ2-3; D is uncertain. The CDR3 contains 14 residues. The V and J ends lost 6 bases and 6 bases respectively, with 16 bases between them. Germline-derived CDR1 and CDR2 are SNHLY and FYNNEI. The CDR3 DNA reads as TGTGCCAGCAGCCCAATGGTACAGTCGGATACGCAGTATTTT. Residues: CASSPMVQSDTQYF.